The 18 T cell receptor beta chains in this list originate from one sample, sequenced in a study of technical replicates of blood from several donors. Sequencing was performed with immunoSEQ multiplex PCR; in TCRdb, only in-frame clones are kept and a portion is missing. The sample shows 40,000 to 60,000 clones, roughly nine tenths of them seen only once. The sample taken for sequencing was PBMCs. These receptors were collected from a human donor in good health. Some clones in this sample may be carry-over from other donors' samples.

V gene TRBV13 combines with J gene TRBJ2-1, with D maybe TRBD1 (6 bases). In germline, CDR1 is PRHDT, CDR2 FYEKMQ (reference sequence). Between the trimmed V and J ends, which lost 3 bases and 8 bases, there was a span of 11 bases. This CDR3 contains 13 residues. CDR3 residues: CASSFGGLYEQFF. CDR3 sequence (DNA): TGTGCCAGCAGCTTTGGGGGCCTTTATGAGCAGTTCTTC.

The rearrangement joins TRBV6-1 to TRBJ1-2; the match to TRBD1 covers 10 bases. Germline V gene sequence: CDR1 MNHNS, CDR2 SASEGT. The V and J ends lost 2 bases and 5 bases, in that order; junction bases with no gene match: 8. The CDR3 contains 16 residues. The CDR3 DNA follows: TGTGCCAGCAGTGAACTTTTAGGGACAGGGGCGTATGGCTACACCTTC. Its protein product is CASSELLGTGAYGYTF.

This chain joins TRBV6-5 and TRBJ2-3; no definite D call. The V end lost 7 bases, the J end lost 1 base, and 6 bases lay between the germline ends. In germline, CDR1 is MNHEY, CDR2 SVGAGI. This CDR3 contains 12 residues. The CDR3 here is CASTGGTDTQYF. DNA for the CDR3: TGTGCCAGCACCGGAGGCACAGATACGCAGTATTTT.

The chain employs TRBV7-9 and TRBJ2-5; possible D gene TRBD2, 7 bases. This CDR3 is built from 13 residues. Germline CDR1 is SEHNR and CDR2 is FQNEAQ (reference sequence). V dropped 10 bases and J dropped 4 bases, with 16 bases sitting between them. The CDR3 DNA reads TGTGCCACCCAACCCCGGGGGGCAGAGACCCAGTACTTC. The encoded protein is CATQPRGAETQYF.

J is TRBJ2-7 and V is TRBV5-1; possible D gene TRBD2, 7 bases. Germline V gene sequence: CDR1 SGHRS, CDR2 YFSETQ. V was shortened by 0 bases and J by 5 bases, with 21 bases between the two germline ends. The CDR3 totals 17 residues. The CDR3 here is CASSLAKGGDLSDEQYF. CDR3 nucleotides: TGCGCCAGCAGCTTGGCCAAGGGGGGGGATCTCAGCGACGAGCAGTACTTC.

This clone showed up just once. V is TRBV29-1 and J is TRBJ2-7; possibly TRBD1 for D (6 bases). The CDR3 is made up of 14 amino acids. CDR1 and CDR2 (germline): SQVTM, ANQGSEA. The V end lost 4 bases, the J end lost 2 bases, and 15 bases lay between the germline ends. The CDR3 here is CSVGLESGAYEQYF. CDR3 DNA sequence: TGCAGCGTTGGTCTCGAATCAGGGGCCTACGAGCAGTACTTC.

This clone appeared once. J is TRBJ2-7 and V is TRBV7-9; 7 nucleotides line up with TRBD2. There are 13 residues in the CDR3. Germline lookup yields CDR1 SEHNR and CDR2 FQNEAQ (reference sequence). The trim removed 8 bases at V and 0 bases at J, leaving 4 bases unmatched. The CDR3, as DNA: TGTGCCAGCCGGGGGGATAACTCCTACGAGCAGTACTTC. This encodes CASRGDNSYEQYF.

The chain is built from TRBV7-6 and TRBJ2-1; possibly TRBD1 for D (5 bases). V lost 3 bases to trimming and J lost 4 bases, with 13 bases between them. Per the germline V gene, CDR1 is SGHVS and CDR2 is FNYEAQ. This CDR3 has 15 amino acids. In DNA form, the CDR3 reads TGTGCCAGCAGCTTTAGACAGACGAGGTACAATGAGCAGTTCTTC. Amino acids: CASSFRQTRYNEQFF. The whole variable domain, remainder taken from reference TRBV7-6 and TRBJ2-1, is GAGVSQSPRYKVTKRGQDVALRCDPISGHVSLYWYRQALGQGPEFLTYFNYEAQQDKSGLPNDRFSAERPEGSISTLTIQRTEQRDSAMYRCASSFRQTRYNEQFFGPGTRLTVL.

The J gene is TRBJ2-1, the V gene TRBV4-2; 9 positions match TRBD2. Germline CDR1 and CDR2: LGHNA and YNFKEQ. Unmatched junction bases numbered 19, after V lost 6 bases and J lost 10 bases. CDR3 length: 17 residues. CDR3 nucleotides: TGTGCCAGCAGACCCATCCTACAGCGGGGGGCGGGGGCCGAGCAGTTCTTC. Protein: CASRPILQRGAGAEQFF.

The rearrangement joins TRBV11-2 to TRBJ1-3; a weak D match, TRBD1 (5 bases). Trimming cost V 5 bases and J 0 bases, with 17 bases left between them. CDR1 and CDR2 from the germline V gene are SGHAT and FQNNGV. There are 17 residues in the CDR3. The CDR3, as DNA: TGTGCCAGCAGCCCTAGGAATCGGGGGTACTCTGGAAACACCATATATTTT. Translated: CASSPRNRGYSGNTIYF.

This rearrangement joins TRBV6-5 to TRBJ1-2; D possibly corresponds to TRBD1 (5 bases). The CDR3 runs to 13 residues. Trimming shortened V by 2 bases and J by 8 bases, and 12 bases separated the two germline ends. The V gene's germline CDR1 is MNHEY and CDR2 SVGAGI. The CDR3 nucleotides are TGTGCCAGCAGTTACGTGGGGGGATTGGGCTACACCTTC. Its protein is CASSYVGGLGYTF.

V and J are TRBV7-2 and TRBJ2-7; D might be TRBD1 (5 bases). Germline V gene data show CDR1 as SGHTA and CDR2 as FQGNSA. V was clipped by 5 bases and J by 2 bases, with 10 bases between them. The CDR3 totals 13 residues. Here the CDR3 reads CASSHGHTYEQYF. In DNA, the CDR3 is TGTGCCAGCAGCCACGGACATACCTACGAGCAGTACTTC. Supplemented by reference TRBV7-2 and TRBJ2-7, the full variable domain reads GAGVSQSPSNKVTEKGKDVELRCDPISGHTALYWYRQSLGQGLEFLIYFQGNSAPDKSGLPSDRFSAERTGGSVSTLTIQRTQQEDSAVYLCASSHGHTYEQYFGPGTRLTVT.

This rearrangement joins TRBV27 to TRBJ1-5; D remains ambiguous. From germline, CDR1 is MNHEY and CDR2 SMNVEV (reference sequence). The CDR3 is 12 residues long. V lost 3 bases and J 3 bases, leaving 3 bases between the germline ends. The CDR3 DNA follows: TGTGCCAGCAGTTTCATCAATCAGCCCCAGCATTTT. Encoded protein: CASSFINQPQHF.

CDR3 DNA sequence: TGTGCCAGCTCACCGACTAGCGGGAGTTACGAGCAGTACTTC. Its translation is CASSPTSGSYEQYF. The chain employs TRBV18 and TRBJ2-7; 12 positions match TRBD2. Germline lookup yields CDR1 KGHSH and CDR2 LQKENI. The CDR3 spans 14 residues. Trimming removed 3 bases from V and 4 bases from J; junction bases left unmatched: 1.

The J gene is TRBJ2-3, the V gene TRBV19, with TRBD1 identical over 8 bases. V lost 5 bases to trimming and J lost 6 bases; unmatched junction nucleotides: 7. This CDR3 has 14 amino acids. The germline CDR1 and CDR2 sequences are LNHDA and SQIVND (reference sequence). CDR3 region: CASSSGQALDTQYF. Written as DNA, the CDR3 is TGTGCCAGTAGTTCGGGACAGGCCCTGGATACGCAGTATTTT.

The chain uses TRBV7-2 and TRBJ2-1; no definite D call. V lost 5 bases and J lost 6, with 20 bases in between. The CDR3 sequence is 16 residues long. CDR1 is SGHTA, CDR2 FQGNSA, per germline. DNA of the CDR3: TGTGCCAGCAGCCGTACCCGGTCAGGTCATATCAATGAGCAGTTCTTC. Residues: CASSRTRSGHINEQFF.

The V gene is TRBV6-5, the J gene TRBJ1-1, with TRBD1 matching over 7 bases. V lost 6 bases and J lost 6; bases outside the gene matches: 10. Germline V gene lookup returns CDR1 MNHEY and CDR2 SVGAGI. The CDR3 is 14 residues long. CDR3 amino acids: CASSPPTGTAEAFF. DNA of the CDR3: TGTGCCAGCAGCCCCCCGACAGGGACCGCTGAAGCTTTCTTT.

The chain is built from TRBV7-6 and TRBJ1-5; 11 bases fit TRBD1. The CDR3 loop spans 15 amino acids. V dropped 5 bases and J dropped 6; count of bases not matched to a gene: 6. CDR1 is SGHVS and CDR2 is FNYEAQ in the germline V gene. Written as DNA, the CDR3 is TGTGCCAGCAGCCCCTCCGGGACAGGGGGTCAGCCCCAGCATTTT. Protein: CASSPSGTGGQPQHF.